The T cell receptor beta chain under discussion was sequenced for a study of blood T cell repertoires in COVID-19. The overall study: Researchers got acute and convalescent COVID-19 samples from the United States, Italy and Spain.

TCRdb's table, derived via immunoSEQ multiplex PCR, lists solely in-frame clones and lacks some. The sample holds 70,000 to 75,000 clones, 79% seen once. CDR1 and CDR2 (germline): MNHEY, SMNVEV (reference sequence). V was pared by 5 bases and J by 0 bases, with 12 bases between. The CDR3 spans 15 residues. The sample was peripheral blood. The chain employs TRBV27 and TRBJ2-3; weak D call: TRBD1 (6 bases). This TCR derives from a man aged 55 to 69 with active or convalescent COVID-19. In DNA form, the CDR3 reads TGTGCCAGCAGTCAGGGACACCCTAGCACAGATACGCAGTATTTT. Its translation: CASSQGHPSTDTQYF.